The T cell receptor (beta chain) under discussion was sequenced for a study of CD8 T cells in ankylosing spondylitis. Whole-study findings and limits: As reported, disease-linked clones showed significant enrichment in matched ankylosing spondylitis synovial fluid. Apparently characteristic of ankylosing spondylitis blood was a TCR beta motif (eight highly homologous variants). A subset of motif variants has previously been described in the synovial fluid and blood of reactive arthritis.

Researchers built TCR beta libraries using quantitative 5'-RACE with molecular barcodes. MiXCR, run by TCRdb on the 5' RACE reads, gives a single entry per CDR3 protein. The table has 150,000 to 200,000 distinct CDR3 sequences, 11% seen once. This CDR3 comprises 17 residues. This clonotype was counted between two and nine times. Its specificity is not known. The gene calls are TRBV21-1 and TRBJ1-1. TRBV21-1 counts as a pseudogene. This TCR derives from a male donor with ankylosing spondylitis or in good health (not recorded which). Sample: blood, either unsorted or a sorted T cell fraction (not recorded which). The CDR3 here is CASSKGNRGPMNTEAFF. The CDR3 DNA sequence: TGTGCCAGCAGCAAAGGAAATAGAGGACCGATGAACACTGAAGCTTTCTTT.